The rows below give T cell receptor beta chains drawn from one sample of a study of T cell responses to AZD1222 COVID-19 vaccine. The table came from immunoSEQ multiplex PCR; TCRdb's copy has only in-frame clones and leaves some out. The sample records roughly 110,000 clones, more than 75% being singletons. The starting material was peripheral blood, obtained on day 0 of AZD1222 vaccination. The source of these receptors is an adult in good health. Both conserved end residues are part of each CDR3. D genes are given only for firm matches. Clone size is stated in some rows and not others, as once, few, many or a class when expanded.

j_call v_call d_call clone_size cdr3_length cdr3_nt cdr3_aa
TRBJ1-1 TRBV3-1/TRBV3-2 - - 15 TGTGCCAGCAGCCAAGATCAATTCGCGAACACTGAAGCTTTCTTT CASSQDQFANTEAFF
TRBJ2-2 TRBV20-1 TRBD1 - 13 TGCAGTGCTAGTATACAGGGGGCCGGGGAGCTGTTTTTT CSASIQGAGELFF
TRBJ2-3 TRBV29-1 - - 13 TGCAGCGTTGGGCCCCGGCTCACAGATACGCAGTATTTT CSVGPRLTDTQYF
TRBJ2-7 TRBV5-4 - - 13 TGTGCCAGCAGCTCTCCCTATGTTTACGAGCAGTACTTC CASSSPYVYEQYF
TRBJ1-1 TRBV2 - - 16 TGTGCCAGCAGTGAAGAGGGTCTGCACATGAACACTGAAGCTTTCTTT CASSEEGLHMNTEAFF
TRBJ2-5 TRBV20-1 TRBD2 - 15 TGCAGTGCTAGTCGGGCGGGGGTTACCCAAGAGACCCAGTACTTC CSASRAGVTQETQYF
TRBJ1-6 TRBV4-3 - large 16 TGCGCCAGCAGCCAAGACGAGAGCTCCTATAATTCACCCCTCCACTTT CASSQDESSYNSPLHF
TRBJ1-6 TRBV19 - - 13 TGTGCCAGTAGTCGACAGCTCAATTCACCCCTCCACTTT CASSRQLNSPLHF
TRBJ2-2 TRBV10-3 - - 14 TGTGCCATCAGTCCGACCGAGAACACCGGGGAGCTGTTTTTT CAISPTENTGELFF
TRBJ2-7 TRBV5-5 - once 14 TGTGCCAGCAGCTTCATGTGGGGAAGGGTCGAGCAGTACTTC CASSFMWGRVEQYF
TRBJ2-1 TRBV12-5 - once 16 TGTGCTAGTGGTTTGGTTTCCACTTCGACCTACAATGAGCAGTTCTTC CASGLVSTSTYNEQFF
TRBJ2-1 TRBV7-9 - - 15 TGTGCCAGCAGCATTAGACTTAGCTCCTACAATGAGCAGTTCTTC CASSIRLSSYNEQFF
TRBJ2-1 TRBV4-1 - - 17 TGCGCCAGCAGCCAGTACTCCCCCGGGACTGGAAACAATGAGCAGTTCTTC CASSQYSPGTGNNEQFF
TRBJ2-5 TRBV5-6 - few 14 TGTGCCAGCAGCCGGGGGAGGCCAGAAGAGACCCAGTACTTC CASSRGRPEETQYF
TRBJ2-1 TRBV7-9 - - 13 TGTGCCAGCAGCTTAATGGGAGGTGATGAGCAGTTCTTC CASSLMGGDEQFF
TRBJ2-3 TRBV9 - - 13 TGTGCCAGCAGCGTAGGGCCCTGGGATACGCAGTATTTT CASSVGPWDTQYF
TRBJ2-2 TRBV9 - - 14 TGTGCCAGCAGCGTCGCGGGGGCGGACGGGGAGCTGTTTTTT CASSVAGADGELFF
TRBJ1-4 TRBV6-5 - - 14 TGTGCCAGCACCCGGACCGGACCTTATGAAAAACTGTTTTTT CASTRTGPYEKLFF
TRBJ1-2 TRBV15 - - 13 TGTGCCACGCGACCTGGCTCAGCCTATGGCTACACCTTC CATRPGSAYGYTF
TRBJ1-5 TRBV19 - - 17 TGTGCCAGTACCAGATCCCCCTCGCGACAAGGGTTTCAGCCCCAGCATTTT CASTRSPSRQGFQPQHF
TRBJ2-7 TRBV7-2 - - 13 TGTGCCAGCAGCTTAGGTGTAGCAAGCGAGCAGTACTTC CASSLGVASEQYF
TRBJ2-3 TRBV3-1/TRBV3-2 TRBD2 - 15 TGTGCCAGCAGCCAAGCGGGGGGGCCTACAGATACGCAGTATTTT CASSQAGGPTDTQYF